This T cell receptor (beta chain) emerged from a study of shared clonotypes between healthy human individuals. There are 12 residues in the CDR3. The germline V gene has CDR1 SGHTA and CDR2 FQGNSA. V was shortened by 3 bases and J by 8 bases, with 7 bases between the two germline ends. Samples underwent the assay at deep level. Authors' data handling: ImmunoSEQ only sent back junction sequences with no quality scores, so filtering was done differently. Only in-frame clones appear in the TCRdb table, and some are missing; sequencing was by immunoSEQ multiplex PCR. V and J calls and clone size are as listed in that table; D and trimming were resolved from the DNA. The profile shows approximately 2.5 million clones, roughly 93% of them singletons. Findings of the study overall: The naive CD4 repertoires of a handful of donors were compared, and approximately 4.7% of clonotypes were shared.

Concerning this clone: Its target is not known.

Sequences were obtained from naive CD4+ T cells from PBMCs. Subset in this sample: CD45RA+ positively selected. This chain joins TRBV7-2 and TRBJ1-4; D call uncertain. The origin of this receptor is a man aged 18 to 30 in good health. Some clones in this sample may be carry-over from other donors' samples. As DNA, the CDR3 is TGTGCCAGCAGCTTGTACAGAGAAAAACTGTTTTTT. Translation gives CASSLYREKLFF.